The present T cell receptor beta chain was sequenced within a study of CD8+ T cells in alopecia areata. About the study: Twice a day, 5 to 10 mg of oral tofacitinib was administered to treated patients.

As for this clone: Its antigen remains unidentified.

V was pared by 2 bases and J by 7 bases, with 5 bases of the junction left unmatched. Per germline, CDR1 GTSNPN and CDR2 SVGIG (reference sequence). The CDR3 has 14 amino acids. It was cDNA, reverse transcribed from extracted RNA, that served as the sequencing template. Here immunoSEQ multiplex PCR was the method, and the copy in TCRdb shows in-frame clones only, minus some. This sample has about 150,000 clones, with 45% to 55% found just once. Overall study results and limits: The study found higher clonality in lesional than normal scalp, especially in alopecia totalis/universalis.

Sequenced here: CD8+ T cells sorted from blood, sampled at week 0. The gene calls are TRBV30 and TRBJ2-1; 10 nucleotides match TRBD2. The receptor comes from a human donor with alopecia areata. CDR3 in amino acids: CAWSSGGAGNEQFF. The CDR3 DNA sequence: TGTGCCTGGAGTAGCGGGGGGGCCGGGAATGAGCAGTTCTTC.